The T cell receptor beta chain under discussion was sequenced for a study of T cell responses to AZD1222 COVID-19 vaccine. Study-level findings and limits: Baseline seropositivity occurred in only a handful of AZD1222 recipients. Nearly half of spike-specific TCRs reportedly target unmutated variant regions. Repertoires were sampled only after the peak T cell response. In a largely white British group with more females than males, clonal diversity was possibly underestimated.

Data came from immunoSEQ multiplex PCR; TCRdb stores just in-frame clones and leaves some out. This sample has around 71,000 clones, with over 70% found just once. Trimming removed 3 bases at V and 10 bases at J, with 19 bases between. The CDR3 consists of 14 residues. CDR1 SEHNR and CDR2 FQNEAQ come from the germline V gene (reference sequence). As regards this clone: Its antigen remains unidentified.

The TCR sequence derives from an adult who received the AZD1222 COVID-19 vaccine. The material was peripheral blood, obtained 28 days after the second AZD1222 dose. The rearrangement links TRBV7-9 to TRBJ2-7; D is unresolved. Here the CDR3 DNA reads TGTGCCAGCAGCTTCACCTCCTCCACTCTTCGCCAGTACTTC. Translated, it gives CASSFTSSTLRQYF.